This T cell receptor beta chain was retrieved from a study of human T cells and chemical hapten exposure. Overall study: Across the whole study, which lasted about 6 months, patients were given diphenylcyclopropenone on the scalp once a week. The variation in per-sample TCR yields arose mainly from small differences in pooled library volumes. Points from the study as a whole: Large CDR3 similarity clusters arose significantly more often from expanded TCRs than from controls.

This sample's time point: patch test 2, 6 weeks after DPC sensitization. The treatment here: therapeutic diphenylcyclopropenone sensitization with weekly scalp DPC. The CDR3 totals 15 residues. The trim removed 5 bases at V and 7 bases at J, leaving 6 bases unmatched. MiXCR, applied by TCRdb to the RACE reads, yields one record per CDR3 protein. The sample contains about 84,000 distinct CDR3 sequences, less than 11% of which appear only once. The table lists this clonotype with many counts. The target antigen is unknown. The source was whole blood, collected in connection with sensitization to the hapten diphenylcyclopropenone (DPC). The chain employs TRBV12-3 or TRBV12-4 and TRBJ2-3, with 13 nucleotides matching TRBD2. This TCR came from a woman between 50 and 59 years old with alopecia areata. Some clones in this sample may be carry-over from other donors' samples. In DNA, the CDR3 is TGTGCCAGCAGTAGGACTAGCGGGAGTATACATACGCAGTATTTT. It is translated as CASSRTSGSIHTQYF.